This T cell receptor beta chain was documented in a study of blood T cell repertoires in COVID-19. Libraries were prepared by immunoSEQ multiplex PCR; TCRdb keeps only in-frame clonotypes and omits some of them. The sample consists of about 150,000 clones, 87% of them appearing once. There are 14 residues in the CDR3. CDR1 and CDR2 (germline): SNHLY, FYNNEI. V was pared by 1 base and J by 4 bases, with 2 bases of the junction left unmatched. Sequencing input: PBMCs or T cells enriched from blood (not recorded which). The TCR was taken from a woman aged 40 to 50 who had been exposed to COVID-19. V gene TRBV2 combines with J gene TRBJ2-5; 8 positions match TRBD1. The chain's CDR3 is CASSEGTGLETQYF. Here the CDR3 DNA reads TGTGCCAGCAGTGAAGGGACAGGGCTAGAGACCCAGTACTTC. Together with reference TRBV2 and TRBJ2-5, the CDR3 gives the full variable domain: EPEVTQTPSHQVTQMGQEVILRCVPISNHLYFYWYRQILGQKVEFLVSFYNNEISEKSEIFDDQFSVERPDGSNFTLKIRSTKLEDSAMYFCASSEGTGLETQYFGPGTRLLVL.